Detailed here is one T cell receptor (beta chain). These data are taken from a study of blood T cell repertoires in COVID-19. Assay used: immunoSEQ multiplex PCR; TCRdb lists only in-frame clones, some missing. The sample includes 150,000 to 160,000 clones, about four fifths of them seen just once. Germline V CDR1 and CDR2: SNHLY, FYNNEI. The CDR3 runs to 15 residues. V shed 6 bases and J shed 4 bases, with 15 bases lying between them. Sequencing was carried out using peripheral blood. The V gene is TRBV2, the J gene TRBJ2-2; tentative D call: TRBD1 (7 bases). The receptor comes from a man aged 55 to 70 with acute or convalescent COVID-19. The CDR3 nucleotides read TGTGCCAGCAGCCCCCAGGGGGGCGGCACCGGGGAGCTGTTTTTT. This translates into CASSPQGGGTGELFF. Full variable domain (outside the CDR3, taken from reference TRBV2 and TRBJ2-2): EPEVTQTPSHQVTQMGQEVILRCVPISNHLYFYWYRQILGQKVEFLVSFYNNEISEKSEIFDDQFSVERPDGSNFTLKIRSTKLEDSAMYFCASSPQGGGTGELFFGEGSRLTVL.